This T cell receptor beta chain is drawn from a study of T cell repertoires in ileal Crohn's disease. V shed 0 bases and J shed 6 bases, with 15 bases lying between them. This CDR3 has 16 residues. Looked up from germline, CDR1 is PRHDT and CDR2 is FYEKMQ (reference sequence). TCRdb's table, derived via immunoSEQ multiplex PCR, lists solely in-frame clones and lacks some. In the table there are roughly 5,000 clones, 69% of which are singletons. Sample time point: neoterminal ileum biopsy at postoperative endoscopy, about 6 months after surgery. J is TRBJ2-1 and V is TRBV13, with no clear D. The specimen was ileal tissue. The source is an adult with Crohn's disease. The CDR3 loop reads CASSLGFGGPPNEQFF. CDR3 in DNA: TGTGCCAGCAGCTTAGGATTTGGCGGCCCTCCCAATGAGCAGTTCTTC.